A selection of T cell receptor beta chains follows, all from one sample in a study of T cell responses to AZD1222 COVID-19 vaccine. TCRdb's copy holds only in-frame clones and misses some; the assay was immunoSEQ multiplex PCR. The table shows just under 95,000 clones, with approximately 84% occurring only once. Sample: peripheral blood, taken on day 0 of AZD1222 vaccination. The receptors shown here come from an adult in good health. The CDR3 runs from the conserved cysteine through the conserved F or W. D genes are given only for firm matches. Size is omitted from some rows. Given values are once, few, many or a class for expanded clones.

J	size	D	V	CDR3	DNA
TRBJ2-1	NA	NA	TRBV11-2	CASSSSRGPGDEQFF	TGTGCCAGCAGCTCCTCTAGGGGCCCGGGGGATGAGCAGTTCTTC
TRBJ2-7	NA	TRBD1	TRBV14	CASSQEFAQGAAQYF	TGTGCCAGCAGCCAAGAATTTGCACAGGGGGCTGCGCAGTACTTC
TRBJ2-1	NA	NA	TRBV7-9	CASSPPGEFRAAEQFF	TGTGCCAGCAGCCCCCCCGGGGAGTTCCGGGCTGCTGAGCAGTTCTTC
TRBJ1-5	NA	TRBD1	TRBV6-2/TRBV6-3	CASSWDRGSNQPQHF	TGTGCCAGCAGTTGGGACAGGGGAAGCAATCAGCCCCAGCATTTT
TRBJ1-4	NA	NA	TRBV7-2	CASSFRAHATNEKLFF	TGTGCCAGCAGCTTCAGGGCCCATGCAACTAATGAAAAACTGTTTTTT
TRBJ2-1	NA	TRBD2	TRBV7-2	CASSLVASGQFF	TGTGCCAGCAGCTTAGTGGCTAGCGGTCAGTTCTTC
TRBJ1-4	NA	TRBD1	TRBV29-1	CSVWDSRTNEKLFF	TGCAGCGTTTGGGACAGCCGGACTAATGAAAAACTGTTTTTT
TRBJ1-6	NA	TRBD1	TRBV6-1	CASSEPGTVNSPLHF	TGTGCCAGCAGTGAGCCCGGGACAGTAAATTCACCCCTCCACTTT
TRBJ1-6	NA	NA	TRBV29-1	CSVEVRASSYNSPLHF	TGCAGCGTTGAGGTCCGGGCTTCATCCTATAATTCACCCCTCCACTTT
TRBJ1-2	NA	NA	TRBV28	CASSSGVVGYGYTF	TGTGCCAGCAGTTCTGGGGTGGTAGGGTATGGCTACACCTTC
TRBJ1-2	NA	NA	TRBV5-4	CASSLGSADYGYTF	TGTGCCAGCAGCTTGGGTTCGGCCGACTATGGCTACACCTTC
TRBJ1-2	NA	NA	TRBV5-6	CASSLGGRAGGYGYTF	TGTGCCAGCAGCTTGGGAGGGCGCGCCGGGGGATATGGCTACACCTTC
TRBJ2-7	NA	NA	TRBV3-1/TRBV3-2	CASSQRREQYF	TGTGCCAGCAGCCAACGGCGGGAGCAGTACTTC
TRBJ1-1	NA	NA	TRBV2	CASSREVEAFF	TGTGCCAGCAGTCGGGAGGTTGAAGCTTTCTTT
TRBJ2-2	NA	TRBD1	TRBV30	CAWRQGANTGELFF	TGTGCCTGGCGACAGGGGGCGAACACCGGGGAGCTGTTTTTT
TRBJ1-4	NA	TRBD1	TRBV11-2	CASSAQGGDNEKLFF	TGTGCCAGCAGCGCCCAGGGGGGGGATAATGAAAAACTGTTTTTT
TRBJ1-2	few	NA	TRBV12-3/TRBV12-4	CASSLGQRYGYTF	TGTGCCAGCAGTTTAGGTCAGAGATATGGCTACACCTTC
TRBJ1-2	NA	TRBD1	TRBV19	CASSRDRANYGYTF	TGTGCCAGTAGTAGAGACAGGGCTAACTATGGCTACACCTTC
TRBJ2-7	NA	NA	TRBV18	CASSRSGQNYEQYF	TGTGCCAGCTCACGCTCAGGACAAAACTACGAGCAGTACTTC
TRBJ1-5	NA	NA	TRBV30	CAWNGGGNQPQHF	TGTGCCTGGAACGGGGGCGGCAATCAGCCCCAGCATTTT
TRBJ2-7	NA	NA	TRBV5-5	CASSPRTKTYEQYF	TGTGCCAGCAGCCCCAGGACAAAGACCTACGAGCAGTACTTC
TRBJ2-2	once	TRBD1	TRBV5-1	CASSLQGSTGELFF	TGCGCCAGCAGCCTACAGGGGAGCACCGGGGAGCTGTTTTTT
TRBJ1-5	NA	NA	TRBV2	CASSARGGSNQPQHF	TGTGCCAGCAGTGCGCGCGGTGGTAGCAATCAGCCCCAGCATTTT
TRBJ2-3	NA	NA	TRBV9	CASSVGSSPDADTQYF	TGTGCCAGCAGCGTAGGTAGCTCCCCTGACGCAGATACGCAGTATTTT
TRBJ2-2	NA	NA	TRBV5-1	CASSLAIGGGTGELFF	TGCGCCAGCAGCTTGGCAATTGGGGGCGGCACCGGGGAGCTGTTTTTT
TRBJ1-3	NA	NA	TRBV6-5	CASSLGAFSGNTIYF	TGTGCCAGCAGTCTGGGGGCGTTTTCGGGAAACACCATATATTTT
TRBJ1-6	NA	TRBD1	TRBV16	CASRVATGRSPLHF	TGTGCCAGCAGGGTAGCGACAGGGAGGTCACCCCTCCACTTT
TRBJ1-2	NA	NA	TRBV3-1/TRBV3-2	CASSQDYSYNYGYTF	TGTGCCAGCAGCCAAGACTATAGCTATAACTATGGCTACACCTTC
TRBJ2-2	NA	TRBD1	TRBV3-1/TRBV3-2	CASSQADRGNTGELFF	TGTGCCAGCAGCCAGGCCGACAGGGGAAACACCGGGGAGCTGTTTTTT
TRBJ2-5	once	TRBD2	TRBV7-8	CASTLRGGGAPNAQYF	TGTGCCAGCACCCTTCGGGGCGGGGGGGCTCCGAACGCCCAGTACTTC
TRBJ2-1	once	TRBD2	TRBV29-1	CSPFAGAEQFF	TGCAGCCCCTTCGCGGGAGCTGAGCAGTTCTTC
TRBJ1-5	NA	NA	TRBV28	CASYSSNQPQHF	TGTGCCAGCTACTCCTCCAATCAGCCCCAGCATTTT
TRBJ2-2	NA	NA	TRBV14	CASSQGTTGELFF	TGTGCCAGCAGCCAAGGTACTACCGGGGAGCTGTTTTTT
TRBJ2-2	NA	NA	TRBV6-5	CASSRGTRNTGELFF	TGTGCCAGCAGTCGAGGGACAAGGAACACCGGGGAGCTGTTTTTT
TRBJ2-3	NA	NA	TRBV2	CASKKIESSDTQYF	TGTGCCAGTAAAAAAATCGAGTCATCGGATACGCAGTATTTT
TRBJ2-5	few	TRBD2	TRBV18	CASSPPSGAETQYF	TGTGCCAGCTCACCACCTAGCGGGGCGGAGACCCAGTACTTC
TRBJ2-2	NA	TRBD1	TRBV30	CASPSGTGVTGELFF	TGTGCCTCGCCCTCCGGGACAGGGGTAACCGGGGAGCTGTTTTTT
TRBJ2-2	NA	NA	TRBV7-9	CASSLQAAVTGELFF	TGTGCCAGCAGCTTACAAGCGGCCGTCACCGGGGAGCTGTTTTTT
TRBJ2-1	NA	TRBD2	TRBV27	CASSWRGAYNEQFF	TGTGCCAGCAGTTGGCGGGGGGCCTACAATGAGCAGTTCTTC
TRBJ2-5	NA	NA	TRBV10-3	CAISGSGGQETQYF	TGTGCCATCAGTGGGAGTGGGGGCCAAGAGACCCAGTACTTC
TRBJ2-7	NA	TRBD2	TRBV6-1	CASSESLAGGGEQYF	TGTGCCAGCAGTGAATCACTAGCGGGAGGGGGTGAGCAGTACTTC
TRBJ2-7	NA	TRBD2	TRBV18	CASSPPTSGIEQYF	TGTGCCAGCTCACCACCGACTAGCGGGATTGAGCAGTACTTC
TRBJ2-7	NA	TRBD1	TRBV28	CASRYGQGTYEQYF	TGTGCCAGCAGATACGGACAGGGAACCTACGAGCAGTACTTC
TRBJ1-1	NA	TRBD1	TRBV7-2	CASSLEGAHTEAFF	TGTGCCAGCAGCTTAGAGGGGGCGCACACTGAAGCTTTCTTT
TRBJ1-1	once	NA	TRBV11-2	CASSPQRGPNTEAFF	TGTGCCAGCAGCCCCCAGAGAGGGCCTAACACTGAAGCTTTCTTT
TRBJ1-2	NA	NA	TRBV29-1	CSVEEVGGYTF	TGCAGCGTTGAAGAAGTGGGAGGCTACACCTTC
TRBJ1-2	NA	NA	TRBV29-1	CSVGADRPPYGYTF	TGCAGCGTTGGGGCCGACAGGCCCCCCTATGGCTACACCTTC
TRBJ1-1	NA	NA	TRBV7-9	CASSKGAGGVATEAFF	TGTGCCAGCAGCAAAGGCGCAGGCGGCGTAGCAACTGAAGCTTTCTTT
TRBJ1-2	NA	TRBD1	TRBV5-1	CASSFGTDYGYTF	TGCGCCAGCAGCTTTGGGACAGACTATGGCTACACCTTC
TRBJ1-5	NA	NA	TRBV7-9	CASSSFGQINQPQHF	TGTGCCAGCAGCTCCTTTGGGCAGATAAATCAGCCCCAGCATTTT
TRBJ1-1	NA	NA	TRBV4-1	CASSQVGSGFGTEAFF	TGCGCCAGCAGCCAAGTTGGTTCAGGGTTCGGCACTGAAGCTTTCTTT
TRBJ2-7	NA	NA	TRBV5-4	CASSRDTYEQYF	TGTGCCAGCAGCCGGGACACCTACGAGCAGTACTTC